This is a list of T cell receptor beta chains from one sample in a study of blood T cell repertoires in COVID-19. Generated by immunoSEQ multiplex PCR, the TCRdb table keeps only in-frame clones and is missing some. The data hold about 190,000 clones, with around 88% observed a single time. The sample consisted of PBMCs or T cells enriched from blood (not recorded which). The receptors derive from a man aged 35 to 55 with acute COVID-19. Each CDR3 is given with its conserved first and last residue. The D gene is left open where the match is weak. Rows may omit the clone size; those that give it use once, few, many or a size class.

V: TRBV5-1
J: TRBJ2-2
D: TRBD2
size: -
CDR3: CASSQLPGLAGVWDTGELFF
DNA: TGCGCCAGCAGTCAATTGCCGGGACTAGCGGGAGTTTGGGACACCGGGGAGCTGTTTTTT

V: TRBV27
J: TRBJ2-7
D: -
size: few
CDR3: CASSLVLVPTYEQYF
DNA: TGTGCCAGCAGTTTGGTTCTAGTCCCAACCTACGAGCAGTACTTC

V: TRBV3-1/TRBV3-2
J: TRBJ1-1
D: -
size: -
CDR3: CASSPRWLRTEAFF
DNA: TGTGCCAGCAGCCCCAGGTGGTTGAGAACTGAAGCTTTCTTT

V: TRBV15
J: TRBJ2-3
D: TRBD2
size: few
CDR3: CATSREGLAGSSTDTQYF
DNA: TGTGCCACCAGCAGAGAGGGACTAGCGGGGTCTAGCACAGATACGCAGTATTTT

V: TRBV7-7
J: TRBJ1-1
D: -
size: -
CDR3: CASSMGQNTEAFF
DNA: TGTGCTAGCAGCATGGGACAGAACACTGAAGCTTTCTTT

V: TRBV18
J: TRBJ2-1
D: TRBD2
size: once
CDR3: CASSPGSGTYNEQFF
DNA: TGTGCCAGCTCACCAGGAAGCGGGACCTACAATGAGCAGTTCTTC

V: TRBV3-1/TRBV3-2
J: TRBJ2-7
D: -
size: -
CDR3: CASSQAGLRLGWEQYF
DNA: TGTGCCAGCAGCCAAGCTGGCTTACGCCTTGGTTGGGAGCAGTACTTC

V: TRBV2
J: TRBJ1-6
D: -
size: -
CDR3: CASSVRGVRGSPLHF
DNA: TGTGCCAGCAGTGTTCGGGGGGTTCGAGGTTCACCCCTCCACTTT

V: TRBV6-5
J: TRBJ2-5
D: -
size: -
CDR3: CASSLRFETQYF
DNA: TGTGCCAGCAGCCTCAGGTTCGAGACCCAGTACTTC

V: TRBV12-3/TRBV12-4
J: TRBJ2-1
D: -
size: -
CDR3: CASSLPSSEQFF
DNA: TGTGCCAGCAGTTTGCCTAGTTCTGAGCAGTTCTTC

V: TRBV6-1
J: TRBJ2-2
D: -
size: -
CDR3: CASSEGQVVGELFF
DNA: TGTGCCAGCAGTGAAGGACAGGTCGTCGGGGAGCTGTTTTTT

V: TRBV7-7
J: TRBJ2-1
D: TRBD1
size: -
CDR3: CASSLGTGGGNEQFF
DNA: TGTGCCAGCAGCTTAGGGACAGGGGGGGGCAATGAGCAGTTCTTC

V: TRBV7-9
J: TRBJ2-2
D: TRBD2
size: many
CDR3: CASSPGGITGMELFF
DNA: TGTGCCAGCAGCCCCGGGGGGATCACCGGGATGGAGCTGTTTTTT

V: TRBV5-1
J: TRBJ1-4
D: TRBD1
size: -
CDR3: CASSLGLTGGDEKLFF
DNA: TGCGCCAGCAGCTTGGGTCTTACAGGGGGCGATGAAAAACTGTTTTTT

V: TRBV5-6
J: TRBJ1-5
D: -
size: -
CDR3: CASSPTPYGPQHF
DNA: TGTGCCAGCAGCCCTACCCCCTACGGGCCCCAGCATTTT

V: TRBV28
J: TRBJ2-2
D: -
size: -
CDR3: CASKQGNTGELFF
DNA: TGTGCCAGCAAACAGGGGAACACCGGGGAGCTGTTTTTT

V: TRBV7-2
J: TRBJ2-7
D: -
size: -
CDR3: CASSPPTGVSSYEQYF
DNA: TGTGCCAGCAGCCCACCAACAGGAGTTAGCTCCTACGAGCAGTACTTC

V: TRBV5-1
J: TRBJ1-4
D: TRBD1
size: -
CDR3: CASRPSTGGGTEKLFF
DNA: TGCGCCAGCCGCCCCTCCACAGGGGGCGGTACTGAAAAACTGTTTTTT

V: TRBV4-1
J: TRBJ2-5
D: TRBD1
size: few
CDR3: CASSSTGGQETQYF
DNA: TGCGCCAGCAGCTCGACAGGGGGGCAAGAGACCCAGTACTTC

V: TRBV4-1
J: TRBJ2-7
D: -
size: many
CDR3: CASSQDSSSGYEQYF
DNA: TGCGCCAGCAGCCAAGATTCCTCCAGCGGGTACGAGCAGTACTTC

V: TRBV19
J: TRBJ2-2
D: -
size: -
CDR3: CASSRSAGELFF
DNA: TGTGCCAGTAGCAGGTCGGCCGGGGAGCTGTTTTTT

V: TRBV11-2
J: TRBJ2-7
D: TRBD1
size: -
CDR3: CASSIRDRVPYEQYF
DNA: TGTGCCAGCAGCATACGGGACAGGGTCCCCTACGAGCAGTACTTC

V: TRBV28
J: TRBJ2-1
D: -
size: -
CDR3: CASSDTPSNSYNEQFF
DNA: TGTGCCAGCAGCGACACCCCTTCTAATTCCTACAATGAGCAGTTCTTC

V: TRBV11-2
J: TRBJ2-7
D: -
size: -
CDR3: CASSSQGSSYEQYF
DNA: TGTGCCAGCAGCTCCCAGGGTAGCTCCTACGAGCAGTACTTC

V: TRBV7-2
J: TRBJ2-4
D: TRBD2
size: -
CDR3: CASSLAGTSGRAKNIQYF
DNA: TGTGCCAGCAGCTTAGCTGGGACTAGCGGGAGGGCCAAAAACATTCAGTACTTC

V: TRBV9
J: TRBJ2-1
D: -
size: -
CDR3: CASSATIGVGLNEQFF
DNA: TGTGCCAGCAGCGCCACTATCGGAGTCGGCCTAAATGAGCAGTTCTTC

V: TRBV5-1
J: TRBJ1-1
D: -
size: -
CDR3: CASSQGNIGTEAFF
DNA: TGCGCCAGTTCCCAGGGGAACATTGGCACTGAAGCTTTCTTT